A selection of T cell receptor beta chains follows, all from one sample in a study of CD8+ T cells in alopecia areata. Profiled with immunoSEQ multiplex PCR; TCRdb holds only in-frame clones, not every one. The data contain 100,000 to 140,000 clones, 84% of them singletons. This material consisted of CD8+ T cells sorted from blood, taken at week 24, from a patient treated with tofacitinib. The receptors were gathered from a human donor with alopecia areata. The CDR3 runs from the conserved cysteine through the conserved F or W. D genes are given only for firm matches. A row's size may be missing; if present it is once, few, many or a size class.

j_call | clone_size | v_call | d_call | cdr3_nt | cdr3_aa
TRBJ2-1 | - | TRBV7-9 | TRBD2 | TGTGCCAGCAGCCCTAGCGGGGTTTCCTACAATGAGCAGTTCTTC | CASSPSGVSYNEQFF
TRBJ2-5 | few | TRBV7-9 | - | TGTGCCAGCAGCTTAGGAGGGGTCCAAGAGACCCAGTACTTC | CASSLGGVQETQYF
TRBJ1-1 | few | TRBV4-1 | - | TGCGCCAGCAGCCGCCCCGGCGCCCGTGGAGCTTTCTTT | CASSRPGARGAFF
TRBJ2-3 | once | TRBV6-4 | TRBD2 | TGTGCCACCGGGACTACGGAAACAGATACGCAGTATTTT | CATGTTETDTQYF
TRBJ2-3 | - | TRBV9 | TRBD2 | TGTGCCAGCAGCGTAGAAGTAGCGGGGCCCACAGATACGCAGTATTTT | CASSVEVAGPTDTQYF
TRBJ2-1 | - | TRBV10-3 | TRBD2 | TGTGCCATCAGTGAGCTAGCGGGGGTCTCGAATGAGCAGTTCTTC | CAISELAGVSNEQFF
TRBJ2-3 | - | TRBV19 | TRBD2 | TGTGCCAGTAGTTCGCTGACTAGCGGGGGGACAGATACGCAGTATTTT | CASSSLTSGGTDTQYF
TRBJ2-7 | few | TRBV15 | - | TGTGCCACCAGCGTAGGGGCCTACGAGCAGTACTTC | CATSVGAYEQYF
TRBJ2-3 | once | TRBV13 | - | TGTGCCAGCAGCACACGGGGGCGCACAGATACGCAGTATTTT | CASSTRGRTDTQYF
TRBJ2-5 | - | TRBV30 | - | TGTGCCTGGAACTCCGCCGGGACCCCCGGGGAGACCCAGTACTTC | CAWNSAGTPGETQYF
TRBJ2-7 | once | TRBV12-5 | - | TGTGCTAGTGGTTTGGAGGTTACAGGGACCTACGAGCAGTACTTC | CASGLEVTGTYEQYF
TRBJ2-7 | - | TRBV6-5 | - | TGTGCCAGCAGTTACCAACAGGGTCCCTACGAGCAGTACTTC | CASSYQQGPYEQYF
TRBJ1-1 | once | TRBV5-1 | - | TGCGCCAGCAGCTACCGGCGGGGGGGCACTGAAGCTTTCTTT | CASSYRRGGTEAFF
TRBJ2-2 | - | TRBV5-4 | - | TGTGCCAGCAGCTTGGGGCAGACGAACACCGGGGAGCTGTTTTTT | CASSLGQTNTGELFF
TRBJ2-1 | - | TRBV27 | - | TGTGCCAGCAGTTTATCCGCGGGACAGACCTACAATGAGCAGTTCTTC | CASSLSAGQTYNEQFF
TRBJ1-1 | - | TRBV6-5 | - | TGTGCCAGCAGCCGACCCGGGGAGTCAGCTTTCTTT | CASSRPGESAFF
TRBJ1-6 | - | TRBV7-2 | - | TGTGCCAGCAGCGGGACAAGGAATTCACCCCTCCACTTT | CASSGTRNSPLHF
TRBJ2-1 | - | TRBV4-2 | TRBD1 | TGTGCCAGCAGCCAGTCCGGGACAGGGGCCTATGAGCAGTTCTTC | CASSQSGTGAYEQFF
TRBJ2-3 | few | TRBV7-6 | TRBD2 | TGTGCCAGCAGCGATCGGGGGGGGGCAGATACGCAGTATTTT | CASSDRGGADTQYF
TRBJ1-6 | once | TRBV27 | - | TGTGCCAGCAGTCCAGAGCGCTATAATTCACCCCTCCACTTT | CASSPERYNSPLHF
TRBJ2-7 | - | TRBV27 | - | TGTGCCAGCAGTTTGGTCGGCGACTCCTACGAGCAGTACTTC | CASSLVGDSYEQYF
TRBJ2-7 | once | TRBV29-1 | - | TGCAGCGTTTCAGAATCCTACGAGCAGTACTTC | CSVSESYEQYF
TRBJ2-1 | - | TRBV5-5 | - | TGTGCCAGCAGCTGGGGGACCACCCCTGAGCAGTTCTTC | CASSWGTTPEQFF
TRBJ2-1 | few | TRBV5-4 | - | TGTGCCAGCAGCTTCAGGCACAATGAGCAGTTCTTC | CASSFRHNEQFF
TRBJ2-1 | - | TRBV13 | TRBD2 | TGTGCCAGCAGCCAAAGACTAGCGGGGGGCCACAATGAGCAGTTCTTC | CASSQRLAGGHNEQFF
TRBJ1-5 | - | TRBV2 | - | TGTGCCAGCAGTGAGGGATTTTATAGCAATCAGCCCCAGCATTTT | CASSEGFYSNQPQHF
TRBJ2-6 | few | TRBV25-1 | - | TGTGCCAGCAGTGATAGGGGGGTTTTGGCTGGGGCCAACGTCCTGACTTTC | CASSDRGVLAGANVLTF
TRBJ1-2 | - | TRBV13 | - | TGTGCCAGCTCTCTTGAGAGGGGCGGCTACACCTTC | CASSLERGGYTF
TRBJ2-5 | - | TRBV13 | - | TGTGCCAGCAGCTTAGCCCCCGGGGAAGAGACCCAGTACTTC | CASSLAPGEETQYF
TRBJ2-7 | - | TRBV9 | - | TGTGCCAGCAGCCCCCCTTGGGGGTACGAGCAGTACTTC | CASSPPWGYEQYF
TRBJ2-5 | - | TRBV7-8 | - | TGTGCCAGCGAGGGGTTGGTGGAGACCCAGTACTTC | CASEGLVETQYF
TRBJ1-1 | - | TRBV27 | - | TGTGCCAGCAGTTTCTCTGGGATAATGAACACTGAAGCTTTCTTT | CASSFSGIMNTEAFF
TRBJ2-3 | few | TRBV4-3 | - | TGCGCCAGCAGCCCCTATGGCCCTGCCCTAACAGATACGCAGTATTTT | CASSPYGPALTDTQYF
TRBJ2-7 | - | TRBV7-2 | TRBD2 | TGTGCCAGCAGCTCTCCGGGACTACACCCTCCCTACGAGCAGTACTTC | CASSSPGLHPPYEQYF
TRBJ1-2 | once | TRBV4-1 | TRBD1 | TGCGCCAGCAGCCAAGTCCAGGGGGCAGACTATGGCTACACCTTC | CASSQVQGADYGYTF
TRBJ2-1 | - | TRBV7-9 | - | TGTGCCAGCTGGGCTATTCCCAACAATGAGCAGTTCTTC | CASWAIPNNEQFF
TRBJ2-7 | - | TRBV4-3 | - | TGCGCCAGCAGCCAAGATAGATTGTGGGAGCAGTACTTC | CASSQDRLWEQYF